Following are 26 T cell receptor beta chains from one sample sequenced in a study of blood T cell repertoires in COVID-19 (dated by TCRdb to 2019 to 2021). Library generation was performed with the immunoSEQ multiplex PCR assay. The clones in this table, taken by TCRdb from immuneACCESS, are in-frame only. Not every clone is retained; where verified, under half of the shortfall comes from an unresolved V gene, and the cause of the rest is unknown. For this sample the table gives around 150,000 clones, of which about 85% were detected only once. The ten top clones hold about 4.1% of the sample. The sequencing sample was made of peripheral blood. These receptors came from a woman aged 55-69 years with active or convalescent COVID-19.

This chain links TRBV12-3 or TRBV12-4 with TRBJ1-5; the D is unclear. Trimming shortened V by 5 bases and J by 11 bases, and 10 bases separated the two germline ends. This CDR3 has 11 amino acids. CDR3 nucleotides: TGTGCCAGCAGTCCTGGGCTCACCCAGCATTTT. Translation: CASSPGLTQHF.

V gene TRBV2 combines with J gene TRBJ1-6; 10 nucleotides align to TRBD1. After removal of 8 bases from V and 9 bases from J, the junction contained 4 bases not matched to a gene. There are 13 residues in the CDR3. The germline CDR1 and CDR2 sequences are SNHLY and FYNNEI. The CDR3 protein is CASGDRGLSPLHF. The DNA of the CDR3 is TGTGCCAGCGGCGACAGGGGGCTTTCACCCCTCCACTTT.

V is TRBV6-9 and J is TRBJ2-1; 12 nucleotides align to TRBD2. CDR3 length: 20 amino acids. CDR1 is MNHGY and CDR2 is SVAAGI in the germline V gene. With V trimmed by 5 bases and J by 6 bases, 20 bases remained unmatched. The CDR3 DNA reads TGTGCCAGCAGTCGGAGTAACCCGGCTAGCGGGGGGGCCCCCCCCAATGAGCAGTTCTTC. Translating it yields CASSRSNPASGGAPPNEQFF.

The rearrangement uses TRBV27 and TRBJ1-1; weak D call: TRBD1 (5 bases). Germline assignment: CDR1 MNHEY and CDR2 SMNVEV (reference sequence). This CDR3 spans 14 amino acids. Trimming removed 3 bases at V and 5 bases at J, with 13 bases between. Written as DNA, the CDR3 is TGTGCCAGCAGTTTTGGGGGGGGGAATACTGAAGCTTTCTTT. It translates to CASSFGGGNTEAFF.

This sequence joins TRBV19 and TRBJ1-5; D unclear. The V and J ends lost 1 base and 4 bases respectively, with 14 bases between them. The CDR3 covers 16 residues. Germline CDR1 is LNHDA and CDR2 is SQIVND (reference sequence). The CDR3 reads CASSIASQVLNQPQHF. The CDR3 bases are TGTGCCAGTAGTATAGCCAGCCAGGTCCTTAATCAGCCCCAGCATTTT.

With regard to this clone: Other DNA sequences in this specimen translate into the identical CDR3. The V gene is TRBV6-5, the J gene TRBJ1-2, with unresolved D. This CDR3 is 13 amino acids long. Germline CDR1 MNHEY, CDR2 SVGAGI. V lost 0 bases, J lost 4 bases, and 6 bases lay in between. The CDR3 DNA follows: TGTGCCAGCAGTTACTCGGGAGCCTATGGCTACACCTTC. The encoded protein is CASSYSGAYGYTF.

This sequence joins TRBV5-4 and TRBJ2-4, with TRBD2 identical over 7 bases. The germline CDR1 and CDR2 sequences are SGHNT and YYREEE (reference sequence). Trimming at V came to 4 bases and at J to 4 bases, leaving 8 bases not matched to a gene. The CDR3 consists of 15 residues. For the CDR3, the DNA is TGTGCCAGCAGCCAGCTAGCGGTTCAGAAAAACATTCAGTACTTC. This encodes CASSQLAVQKNIQYF.

The genes are TRBV18 and TRBJ1-4; TRBD1 aligns across 9 bases. The germline V gene encodes CDR1 KGHSH and CDR2 LQKENI. This CDR3 comprises 13 residues. V lost 8 bases, J lost 7 bases, and 5 bases stayed unmatched. CDR3 sequence reads: CASTGQGGEKLFF. CDR3 bases: TGTGCCAGCACGGGACAGGGTGGTGAAAAACTGTTTTTT.

The chain is built from TRBV24-1 and TRBJ1-2, with 7 positions matching TRBD1. V was pared by 4 bases and J by 12 bases, with 7 bases of the junction left unmatched. Germline V gene data show CDR1 as KGHDR and CDR2 as SFDVKD. The CDR3 contains 12 residues. The CDR3 DNA is TGTGCCACCAGTGAGCTGACAGGGCTGGACACCTTC. It codes for CATSELTGLDTF.

This clone was observed a few times. The genes are TRBV7-9 and TRBJ2-2; D may be TRBD1 (5 bases). CDR1 and CDR2 (germline): SEHNR, FQNEAQ (reference sequence). The CDR3 is 15 amino acids. With 1 base removed from V and 4 bases from J, the gap between germline ends came to 10 bases. The CDR3 DNA sequence: TGTGCCAGCAGCTTAGGCCAGGGTTTCACCGGGGAGCTGTTTTTT. Protein product: CASSLGQGFTGELFF.

V usage is TRBV19 and J usage is TRBJ1-6, with TRBD1 as a possible D gene (5 bases). The CDR3 has 18 amino acids. V was pared by 7 bases and J by 7 bases, with 26 bases between. The germline CDR1 and CDR2 sequences are LNHDA and SQIVND (reference sequence). This chain's CDR3 is CASTSAPQGQGKNSPLHF. In DNA form, the CDR3 reads TGTGCCAGTACCTCTGCCCCCCAGGGTCAGGGAAAGAATTCACCCCTCCACTTT.

The J gene is TRBJ1-3, the V gene TRBV5-1; 10 bases line up with TRBD1. Germline CDR1 SGHRS, CDR2 YFSETQ. J was trimmed by 3 bases and V by 4 bases; bases with no gene match: 4. The CDR3 is 15 residues long. For the CDR3, the DNA is TGCGCCAGCAGCGCCGGGACAGGGGTTGGAAACACCATATATTTT. As protein: CASSAGTGVGNTIYF.

The chain couples TRBV18 to TRBJ2-7, with 7 bases lining up with TRBD1. The CDR3 sequence is 14 residues long. Germline CDR1 KGHSH, CDR2 LQKENI. Losses at the gene ends were 6 bases for V and 1 base for J; bases not matched to a gene: 6. The CDR3, as DNA: TGTGCCAGCTCTCCCGGGACAGTATCCTACGAGCAGTACTTC. This codes for CASSPGTVSYEQYF.

The rearrangement joins TRBV10-3 to TRBJ1-6, with a possible D match to TRBD1 (6 bases). Trimming stripped 10 bases from V and 6 bases from J, with 13 bases between. Germline lookup yields CDR1 ENHRY and CDR2 SYGVKD. The CDR3 runs 13 residues. CDR3 in amino acids: CATKQGANSPLHF. CDR3 sequence (DNA): TGTGCCACCAAACAGGGTGCTAATTCACCCCTCCACTTT.

The chain links TRBV5-1 to TRBJ2-2, with D unclear. Germline assignment: CDR1 SGHRS and CDR2 YFSETQ. Trimming took 0 bases from V and 5 from J, leaving 8 bases between them. This CDR3 has 14 residues. The CDR3 spells CASSLEPITGELFF. The CDR3 DNA sequence: TGCGCCAGCAGCTTGGAGCCAATAACCGGGGAGCTGTTTTTT.

J is TRBJ1-4 and V is TRBV3-1 (or the pseudogene TRBV3-2); D may be TRBD1 (6 bases). Looked up from germline, CDR1 is LGHDT and CDR2 is YNNKEL (reference sequence). The CDR3 runs 14 residues. V lost 4 bases to trimming and J lost 6 bases, with 12 bases between them. The CDR3 region has the DNA TGTGCCAGCAGCCCGCAGGGGATGGATGAAAAACTGTTTTTT. Translation gives CASSPQGMDEKLFF.

In this sample, this clone turned up a few times. The chain has TRBV6-2 or TRBV6-3 and TRBJ2-7; D not certain. Germline CDR1 is MNHEY and CDR2 is SVGEGT. The CDR3 runs to 14 residues. Trimming removed 2 bases at V and 2 bases at J, with 10 bases between. CDR3 loop: CASSYRPGAYEQYF. The CDR3 DNA is TGTGCCAGCAGTTACCGGCCTGGAGCCTACGAGCAGTACTTC.

V is TRBV30 and J is TRBJ2-1; possible D gene TRBD2, 5 bases. This CDR3 is 14 amino acids long. V was shortened by 0 bases and J by 7 bases, with 13 bases between the two germline ends. The germline gives CDR1 GTSNPN, CDR2 SVGIG (reference sequence). The CDR3 nucleotides are TGTGCCTGGAGTGTCGGGGTATTGAAAAATGAGCAGTTCTTC. Amino acids: CAWSVGVLKNEQFF.

The genes are TRBV3-1 (or the pseudogene TRBV3-2) and TRBJ1-5, with 7 bases aligning to TRBD1. Germline V gene data show CDR1 as LGHDT and CDR2 as YNNKEL (reference sequence). The CDR3 extends over 16 amino acids. Trimming at V came to 5 bases and at J to 7 bases, leaving 14 bases not matched to a gene. Written as DNA, the CDR3 is TGTGCCAGCAGCGCACGACAGGGCCCTCCCGCGCAGCCCCAGCATTTT. It encodes CASSARQGPPAQPQHF.

The chain combines TRBV5-1 with TRBJ2-3, with a possible D match to TRBD2 (7 bases). The CDR3 extends over 17 amino acids. Germline V lookup: CDR1 SGHRS, CDR2 YFSETQ. Trimming left V 4 bases short and J 1 base short, with 19 bases between. The CDR3 nucleotides are TGCGCCAGCAGCCCGGGCGGGAGACAGGACGGCACAGATACGCAGTATTTT. This sequence encodes CASSPGGRQDGTDTQYF.

The chain has TRBV5-4 and TRBJ2-5; possibly TRBD1 for D (6 bases). V was pared by 4 bases and J by 5 bases, with 12 bases between. This CDR3 comprises 13 residues. Germline-derived CDR1 and CDR2 are SGHNT and YYREEE (reference sequence). The CDR3 protein is CASSKTGHETQYF. In DNA form, the CDR3 reads TGTGCCAGCAGCAAAACAGGGCACGAGACCCAGTACTTC.

This clone was seen a handful of times. The V gene is TRBV4-3, the J gene TRBJ2-5; the match to TRBD1 covers 9 bases. The trim removed 4 bases at V and 5 bases at J, leaving 11 bases unmatched. CDR3 size: 16 residues. Germline CDR1 and CDR2: LGHNA and YSLEER. The DNA of the CDR3 is TGCGCCAGCAGCCGTAGGACAGGGGCCTATGGGGAGACCCAGTACTTC. Translated, it gives CASSRRTGAYGETQYF.

The CDR3 reads CASSLVAGEFSGEQYF. CDR3 nucleotides: TGTGCCAGCAGCTTAGTGGCGGGGGAATTTTCTGGGGAGCAGTACTTC. The genes are TRBV7-8 and TRBJ2-7; 7 bases match TRBD2. The V gene's germline CDR1 is SGHVS and CDR2 FQNEAQ. Trimming took 1 base from V and 7 from J; bases not matched to a gene: 13. The CDR3 sequence is 16 residues long.

The genes are TRBV19 and TRBJ2-6; TRBD1 aligns across 8 bases. The CDR3 is 17 amino acids. The V and J ends lost 8 bases and 3 bases, in that order; junction bases with no gene match: 12. CDR1 LNHDA and CDR2 SQIVND come from the germline V gene (reference sequence). CDR3 region: CASGRDRTFFGANVLTF. In DNA, the CDR3 is TGTGCCAGTGGAAGGGACAGGACCTTCTTTGGGGCCAACGTCCTGACTTTC.

This clone showed up just once. This chain uses TRBV3-1 (or the pseudogene TRBV3-2) with TRBJ2-5, with 7 bases fitting TRBD2. Germline V gene sequence: CDR1 LGHDT, CDR2 YNNKEL (reference sequence). The CDR3 consists of 14 residues. The trim removed 7 bases at V and 2 bases at J, leaving 7 bases unmatched. The CDR3 loop reads CASTSGGRQETQYF. Here the CDR3 DNA reads TGTGCCAGCACTTCGGGAGGACGACAAGAGACCCAGTACTTC.

This clone was detected a few times. V and J are TRBV5-1 and TRBJ1-3; no reliable D call. There are 18 residues in the CDR3. The V and J ends lost 0 bases and 8 bases respectively, with 24 bases between them. The germline V gene encodes CDR1 SGHRS and CDR2 YFSETQ. In DNA form, the CDR3 reads TGCGCCAGCAGCTTGGACGATTCTGCGGGCAGAAAGGTACACACCATATATTTT. It codes for CASSLDDSAGRKVHTIYF.